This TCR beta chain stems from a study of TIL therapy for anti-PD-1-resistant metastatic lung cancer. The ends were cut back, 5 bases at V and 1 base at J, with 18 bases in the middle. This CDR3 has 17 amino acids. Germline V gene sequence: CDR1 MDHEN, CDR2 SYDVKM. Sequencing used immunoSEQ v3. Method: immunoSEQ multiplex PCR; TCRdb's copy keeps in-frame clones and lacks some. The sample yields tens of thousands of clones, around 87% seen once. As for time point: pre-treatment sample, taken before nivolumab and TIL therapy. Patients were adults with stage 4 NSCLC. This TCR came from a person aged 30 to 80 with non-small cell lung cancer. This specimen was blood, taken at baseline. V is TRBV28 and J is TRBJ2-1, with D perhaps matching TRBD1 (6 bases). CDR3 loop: CASSPVQGGRSYNEQFF. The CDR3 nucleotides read TGTGCCAGCAGTCCAGTCCAAGGGGGAAGGTCCTACAATGAGCAGTTCTTC. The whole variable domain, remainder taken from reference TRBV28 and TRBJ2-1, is DVKVTQSSRYLVKRTGEKVFLECVQDMDHENMFWYRQDPGLGLRLIYFSYDVKMKEKGDIPEGYSVSREKKERFSLILESASTNQTSMYLCASSPVQGGRSYNEQFFGPGTRLTVL.